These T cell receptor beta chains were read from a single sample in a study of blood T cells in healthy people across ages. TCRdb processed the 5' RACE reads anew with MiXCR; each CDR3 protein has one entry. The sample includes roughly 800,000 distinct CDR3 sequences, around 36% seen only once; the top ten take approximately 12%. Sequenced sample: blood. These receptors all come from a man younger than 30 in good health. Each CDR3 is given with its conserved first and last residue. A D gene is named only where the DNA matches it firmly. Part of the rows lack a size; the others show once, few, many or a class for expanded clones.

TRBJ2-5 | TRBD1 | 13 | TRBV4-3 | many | TGCGCCAGCAGCCAAGAAAGGACAGGGGACCAGTACTTC | CASSQERTGDQYF
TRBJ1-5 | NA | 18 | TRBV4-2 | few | TGTGCCAGCAGCCCCCGGGGGGCACTCACGGACGGCAATCAGCCCCAGCATTTT | CASSPRGALTDGNQPQHF
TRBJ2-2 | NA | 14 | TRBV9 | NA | TGTGCCAGCAGCGGCCAAGATGTTTTCGGGGAGCTGTTTTTT | CASSGQDVFGELFF
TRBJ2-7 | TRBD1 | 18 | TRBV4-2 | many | TGTGCCAGCAGCCAAGATCTCTCCGGACAGGCCACCTCCTACGAGCAGTACTTC | CASSQDLSGQATSYEQYF
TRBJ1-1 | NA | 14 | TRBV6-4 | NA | TGTGCCAGCAGTGACTCGGACAGGAACACTGAAGCTTTCTTT | CASSDSDRNTEAFF
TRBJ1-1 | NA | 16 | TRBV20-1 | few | TGCAGTGCTAGAGATCCTCTCGGCAGGGTGAGCACTGAAGCTTTCTTT | CSARDPLGRVSTEAFF
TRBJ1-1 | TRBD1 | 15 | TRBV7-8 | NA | TGTGCCAGCAGCTTACAGGGGGAAGTGAACACTGAAGCTTTCTTT | CASSLQGEVNTEAFF
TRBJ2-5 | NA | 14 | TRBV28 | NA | TGTGCCAGCAGTATTGTGGGAGGTAAAGAGACCCAGTACTTC | CASSIVGGKETQYF
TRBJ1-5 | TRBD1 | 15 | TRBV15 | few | TGTGCCACCAGCAGCGACAGGGCCCCCAATCAGCCCCAGCATTTT | CATSSDRAPNQPQHF
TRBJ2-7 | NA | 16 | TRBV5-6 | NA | TGTGCCAGCAGCTTACGAGACACCGGGAGCTCCTACGAGCAGTACTTC | CASSLRDTGSSYEQYF
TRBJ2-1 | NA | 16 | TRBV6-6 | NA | TGTGCCAGCCGCCCCCCCAGGGGGGGGAATCACAATGAGCAGTTCTTC | CASRPPRGGNHNEQFF
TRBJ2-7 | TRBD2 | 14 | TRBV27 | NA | TGTGCCAGCAGTTTCTCGCCCGGGAGGTGCGAGCAGTACTTC | CASSFSPGRCEQYF
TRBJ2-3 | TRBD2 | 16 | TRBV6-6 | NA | TGTGCCAGCAGCCCCTCCGGGACTAGCGGCACAGATACGCAGTATTTT | CASSPSGTSGTDTQYF
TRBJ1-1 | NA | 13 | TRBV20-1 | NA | TGCAGTGCTAGCACCGAGGTAGCCGGTGAAGCTTTCTTT | CSASTEVAGEAFF
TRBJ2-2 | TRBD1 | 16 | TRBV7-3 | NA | TGTGCCATCAGTTCCCTAGGGGGCGCGAACACCGGGGAGCTGTTTTTT | CAISSLGGANTGELFF
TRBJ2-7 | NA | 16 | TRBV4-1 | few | TGCGCCAGCAGCCCAGTAGGTGGGACTGTCCACAATGAGCAGTACTTC | CASSPVGGTVHNEQYF
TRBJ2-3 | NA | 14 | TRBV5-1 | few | TGCGCCACCTCCATCGAGCGGGGCACAGATACGCAGTATTTT | CATSIERGTDTQYF
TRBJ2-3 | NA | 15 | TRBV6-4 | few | TGTGCCAGCAGCGAGAGAGCGGGTGCCTCAGATACGCAGTATTTT | CASSERAGASDTQYF
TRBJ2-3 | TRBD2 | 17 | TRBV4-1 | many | TGCGCCAGCAGCCAAGAGGGACTAGCGGGGGGCACAGATACGCAGTATTTT | CASSQEGLAGGTDTQYF
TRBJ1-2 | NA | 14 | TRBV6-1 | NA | TGTGCCAGCAGTGAGACCCTTGCTAACTATGGCTACACCTTC | CASSETLANYGYTF
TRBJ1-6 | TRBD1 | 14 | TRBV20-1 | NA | TGCAGTGCCGCTTCCGACAGGGAAAATTCACCCCTCCACTTT | CSAASDRENSPLHF
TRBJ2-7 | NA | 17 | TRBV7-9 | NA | TGTGCCAGCAGCTTAGACCCACTATGGGGGTGGACCTACGAGCAGTACTTC | CASSLDPLWGWTYEQYF
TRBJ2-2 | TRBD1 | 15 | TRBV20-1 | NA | TGCAGTGCTAGAGAGCCCACAGGGGGCACCGGGGAGCTGTTTTTT | CSAREPTGGTGELFF
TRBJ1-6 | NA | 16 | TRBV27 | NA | TGTGCCAGCAGTTTAAGTCCGGGACGGGTTAATTCACCCCTCCACTTT | CASSLSPGRVNSPLHF
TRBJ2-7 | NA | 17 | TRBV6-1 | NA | TGTGCCAGCAGTGAAGCGGGTGGCCAGGGCCTCTGGAATGAGCAGTACTTC | CASSEAGGQGLWNEQYF
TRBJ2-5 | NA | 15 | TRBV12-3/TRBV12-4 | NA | TGTGCCAGCAGTTTTTCAGCACTAGCTGGGGAGACCCAGTACTTC | CASSFSALAGETQYF
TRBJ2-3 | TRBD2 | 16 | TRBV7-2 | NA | TGTGCCAGCAGCCCCTCTACTAGCGGGGGGCAAGATACGCAGTATTTT | CASSPSTSGGQDTQYF
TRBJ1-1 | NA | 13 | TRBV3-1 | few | TGTGCCAGCAGCCATGAGGAAAACACTGAAGCTTTCTTT | CASSHEENTEAFF
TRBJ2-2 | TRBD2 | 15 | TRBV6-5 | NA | TGTGCCAGCAGTTATGCGGGAGGGAACACCGGGGAGCTGTTTTTT | CASSYAGGNTGELFF
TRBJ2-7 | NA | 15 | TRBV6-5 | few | TGTGCCAGCAGTTACGGGCAGAGGGCCTACAATGAGCAGTACTTC | CASSYGQRAYNEQYF
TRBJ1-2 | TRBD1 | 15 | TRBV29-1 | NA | TGCAGCGTTGAAGGGGGGGGGGACAGACCCTATGGCTACACCTTC | CSVEGGGDRPYGYTF
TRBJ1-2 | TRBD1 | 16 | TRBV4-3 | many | TGCGCCAGCAGCCAAGATCCCGCGACAGGGGGCTATGGCTACACCTTC | CASSQDPATGGYGYTF
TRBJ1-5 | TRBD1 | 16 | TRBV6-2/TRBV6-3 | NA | TGTGCCAGCAGTTACTCGGTGGGGACAGGGAATCAGCCCCAGCATTTT | CASSYSVGTGNQPQHF
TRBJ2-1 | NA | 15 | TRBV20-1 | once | TGCAGTGCTAGAGATCCGGGACGAGACTACAATGAGCAGTTCTTC | CSARDPGRDYNEQFF
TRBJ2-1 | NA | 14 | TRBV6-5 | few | TGTGCCAGCAGTCCCAGTGCGGGCTACAATGAGCAGTTCTTC | CASSPSAGYNEQFF
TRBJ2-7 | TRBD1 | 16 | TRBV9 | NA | TGTGCCAGCAGCGCAACTACAGGGGACAACTACAATGAGCAGTACTTC | CASSATTGDNYNEQYF